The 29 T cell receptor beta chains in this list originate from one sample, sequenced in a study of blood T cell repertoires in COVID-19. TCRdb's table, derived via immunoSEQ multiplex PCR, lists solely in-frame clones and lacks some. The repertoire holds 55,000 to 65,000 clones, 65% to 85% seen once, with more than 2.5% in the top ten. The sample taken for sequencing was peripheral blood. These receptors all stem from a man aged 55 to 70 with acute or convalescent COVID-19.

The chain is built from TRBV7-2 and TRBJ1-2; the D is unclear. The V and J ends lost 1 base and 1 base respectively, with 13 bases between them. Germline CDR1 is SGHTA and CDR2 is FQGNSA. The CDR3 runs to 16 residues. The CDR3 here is CASSLVPGSYNYGYTF. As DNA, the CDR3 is TGTGCCAGCAGCTTAGTGCCGGGTTCCTATAACTATGGCTACACCTTC.

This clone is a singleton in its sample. The CDR3 DNA follows: TGTGCCAGCACTGCCCCCGGGACAGGGGGATCTACGCAGTATTTT. Translated: CASTAPGTGGSTQYF. V usage is TRBV6-6 and J usage is TRBJ2-3; the match to TRBD1 covers 11 bases. This CDR3 contains 15 residues. The germline CDR1 and CDR2 sequences are MNHNY and SVGAGI (reference sequence). The J segment lost 8 bases and the V segment lost 7 bases, leaving 11 bases of the junction unmatched.

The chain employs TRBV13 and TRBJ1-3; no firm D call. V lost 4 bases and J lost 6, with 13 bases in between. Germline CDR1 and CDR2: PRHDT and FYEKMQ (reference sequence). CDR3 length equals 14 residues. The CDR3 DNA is TGTGCCAGCAGCTCCTATGGGCCCCAAAACACCATATATTTT. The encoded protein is CASSSYGPQNTIYF.

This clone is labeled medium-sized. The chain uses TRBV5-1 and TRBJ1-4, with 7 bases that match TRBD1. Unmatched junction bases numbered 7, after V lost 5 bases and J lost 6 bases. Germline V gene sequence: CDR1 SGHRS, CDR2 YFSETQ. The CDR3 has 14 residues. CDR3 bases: TGCGCCAGCAGTAGTGGGGGGACAGATGAAAAACTGTTTTTT. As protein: CASSSGGTDEKLFF. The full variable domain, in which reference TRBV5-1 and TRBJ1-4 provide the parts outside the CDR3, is KAGVTQTPRYLIKTRGQQVTLSCSPISGHRSVSWYQQTPGQGLQFLFEYFSETQRNKGNFPGRFSGRQFSNSRSEMNVSTLELGDSALYLCASSSGGTDEKLFFGSGTQLSVL.

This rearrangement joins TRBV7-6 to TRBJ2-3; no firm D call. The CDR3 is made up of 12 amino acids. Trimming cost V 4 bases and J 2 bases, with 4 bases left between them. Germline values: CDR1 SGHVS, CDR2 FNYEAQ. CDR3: CASSYLTDTQYF. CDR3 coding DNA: TGTGCCAGCAGCTATCTCACAGATACGCAGTATTTT.

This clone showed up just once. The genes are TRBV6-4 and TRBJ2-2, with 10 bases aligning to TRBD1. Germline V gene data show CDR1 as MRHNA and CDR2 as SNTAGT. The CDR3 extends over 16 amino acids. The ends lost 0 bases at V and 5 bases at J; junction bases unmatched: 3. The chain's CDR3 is CASSDSPGQGTGELFF. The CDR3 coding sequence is TGTGCCAGCAGTGACTCACCGGGACAGGGGACCGGGGAGCTGTTTTTT.

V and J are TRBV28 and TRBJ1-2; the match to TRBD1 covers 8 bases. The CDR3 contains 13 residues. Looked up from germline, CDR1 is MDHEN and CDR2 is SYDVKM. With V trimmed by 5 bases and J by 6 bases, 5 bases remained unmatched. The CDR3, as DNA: TGTGCCAGCAGTCCGACAGGGGTCCATGGCTACACCTTC. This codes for CASSPTGVHGYTF.

The CDR3 bases are TGTGCCAGCATCTCGGGAGGCTTATGGTATGGCTACACCTTC. Translation: CASISGGLWYGYTF. The rearrangement uses TRBV28 and TRBJ1-2; no clear D. The CDR3 loop spans 14 amino acids. Between the trimmed V and J ends, which lost 7 bases and 5 bases, there was a span of 17 bases. CDR1 MDHEN and CDR2 SYDVKM come from the germline V gene.

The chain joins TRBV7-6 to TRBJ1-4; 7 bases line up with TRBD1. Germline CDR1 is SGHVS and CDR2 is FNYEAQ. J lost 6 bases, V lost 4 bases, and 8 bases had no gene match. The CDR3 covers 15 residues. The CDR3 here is CASSSQGSLDEKLFF. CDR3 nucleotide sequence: TGTGCCAGCAGCTCACAGGGGAGTTTAGATGAAAAACTGTTTTTT.

The CDR3 sequence: CASSLSGGQLATNEKLFF. DNA of the CDR3: TGCGCCAGCAGCTTGTCAGGGGGACAGTTAGCAACTAATGAAAAACTGTTTTTT. The chain links TRBV5-1 to TRBJ1-4; TRBD1 aligns across 7 bases. The length of the CDR3 is 18 residues. Germline V CDR1 and CDR2: SGHRS, YFSETQ. Losses at the gene ends were 1 base for V and 0 bases for J; bases not matched to a gene: 9.

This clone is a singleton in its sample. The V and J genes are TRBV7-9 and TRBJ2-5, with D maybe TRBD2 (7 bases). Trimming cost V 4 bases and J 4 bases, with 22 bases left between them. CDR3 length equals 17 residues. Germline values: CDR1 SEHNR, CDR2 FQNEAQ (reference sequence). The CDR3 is CASSSKGLGGAGETQYF. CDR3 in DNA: TGTGCCAGCAGCTCCAAGGGGCTTGGGGGGGCAGGAGAGACCCAGTACTTC.

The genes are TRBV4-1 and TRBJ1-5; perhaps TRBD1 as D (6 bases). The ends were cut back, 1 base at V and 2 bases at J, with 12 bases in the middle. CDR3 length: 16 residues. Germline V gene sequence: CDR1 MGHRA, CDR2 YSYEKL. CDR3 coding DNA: TGCGCCAGCAGCCAAGGGGAACAGGGTGGCAATCAGCCCCAGCATTTT. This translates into CASSQGEQGGNQPQHF.

CDR3 region: CASSREAGYHEQYF. Written as DNA, the CDR3 is TGTGCCAGCTCACGAGAAGCAGGTTACCACGAGCAGTACTTC. The chain links TRBV18 to TRBJ2-7, with no clear D. Germline V CDR1 and CDR2: KGHSH, LQKENI. The CDR3 runs 14 residues. The ends were cut back, 4 bases at V and 5 bases at J, with 15 bases in the middle.

In DNA, the CDR3 is TGTGCCAGTAGTGGGGACAGGGCCCCCTACGAGCAGTACTTC. Protein sequence: CASSGDRAPYEQYF. This chain uses TRBV19 with TRBJ2-7; 9 bases map to TRBD1. CDR1 is LNHDA and CDR2 is SQIVND in the germline V gene (reference sequence). This CDR3 is built from 14 residues. Trimming removed 5 bases from V and 2 bases from J; junction bases left unmatched: 4.

The chain's CDR3 is CASSYSWTSQAFF. CDR3 sequence (DNA): TGTGCCAGCAGTTACTCCTGGACAAGTCAAGCTTTCTTT. The chain is built from TRBV6-6 and TRBJ1-1; D possibly corresponds to TRBD1 (5 bases). V lost 0 bases, J lost 9 bases, and 11 bases lay in between. The CDR3 runs to 13 residues. Germline V lookup: CDR1 MNHNY, CDR2 SVGAGI (reference sequence).

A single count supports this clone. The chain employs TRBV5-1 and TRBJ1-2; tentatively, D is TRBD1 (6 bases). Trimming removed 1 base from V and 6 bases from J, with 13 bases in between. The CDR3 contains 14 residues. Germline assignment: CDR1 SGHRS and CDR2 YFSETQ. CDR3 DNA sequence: TGCGCCAGCAGCTTGATTATCGCAGGGGATGGCTACACCTTC. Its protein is CASSLIIAGDGYTF.

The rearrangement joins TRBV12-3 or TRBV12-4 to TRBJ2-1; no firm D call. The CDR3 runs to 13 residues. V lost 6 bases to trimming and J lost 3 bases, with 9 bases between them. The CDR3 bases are TGTGCCAGCAGCCCACAGAACTACAATGAGCAGTTCTTC. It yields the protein CASSPQNYNEQFF.

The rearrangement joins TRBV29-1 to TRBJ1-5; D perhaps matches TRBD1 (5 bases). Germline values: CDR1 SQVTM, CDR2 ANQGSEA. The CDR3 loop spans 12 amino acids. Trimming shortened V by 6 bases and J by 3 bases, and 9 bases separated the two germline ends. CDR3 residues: CSVRGPNQPQHF. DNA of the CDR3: TGCAGCGTGCGGGGCCCCAATCAGCCCCAGCATTTT.

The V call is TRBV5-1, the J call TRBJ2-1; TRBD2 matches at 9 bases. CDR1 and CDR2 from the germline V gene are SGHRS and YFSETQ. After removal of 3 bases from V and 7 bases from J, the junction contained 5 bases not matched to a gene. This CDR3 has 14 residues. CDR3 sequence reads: CASSSWTSENEQFF. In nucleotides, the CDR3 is TGCGCCAGCAGCTCGTGGACTAGCGAGAATGAGCAGTTCTTC.

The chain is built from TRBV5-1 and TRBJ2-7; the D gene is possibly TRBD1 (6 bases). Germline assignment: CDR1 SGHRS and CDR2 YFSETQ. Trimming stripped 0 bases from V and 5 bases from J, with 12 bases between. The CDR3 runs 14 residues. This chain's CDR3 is CASSLEGAGDEQYF. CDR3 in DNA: TGCGCCAGCAGCTTGGAAGGGGCAGGGGACGAGCAGTACTTC.

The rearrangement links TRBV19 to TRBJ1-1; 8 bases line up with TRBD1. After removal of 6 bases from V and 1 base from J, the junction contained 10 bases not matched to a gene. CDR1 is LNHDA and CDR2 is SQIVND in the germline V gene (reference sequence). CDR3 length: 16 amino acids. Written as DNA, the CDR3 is TGTGCCAGTAGCCCAACCCTGGGGACAGGGAACACTGAAGCTTTCTTT. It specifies CASSPTLGTGNTEAFF. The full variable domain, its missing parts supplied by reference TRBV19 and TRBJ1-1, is DGGITQSPKYLFRKEGQNVTLSCEQNLNHDAMYWYRQDPGQGLRLIYYSQIVNDFQKGDIAEGYSVSREKKESFPLTVTSAQKNPTAFYLCASSPTLGTGNTEAFFGQGTRLTVV.

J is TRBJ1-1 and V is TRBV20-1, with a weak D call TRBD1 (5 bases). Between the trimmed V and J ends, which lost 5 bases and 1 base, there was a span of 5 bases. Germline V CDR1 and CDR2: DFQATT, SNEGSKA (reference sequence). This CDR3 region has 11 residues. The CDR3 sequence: CSAGQNTEAFF. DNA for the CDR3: TGCAGTGCTGGACAGAACACTGAAGCTTTCTTT.

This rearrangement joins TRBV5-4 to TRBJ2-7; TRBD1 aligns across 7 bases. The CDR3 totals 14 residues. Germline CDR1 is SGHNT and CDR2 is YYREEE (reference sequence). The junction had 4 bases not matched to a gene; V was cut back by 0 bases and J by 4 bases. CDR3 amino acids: CASSLGTGFYEQYF. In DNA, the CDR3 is TGTGCCAGCAGCTTGGGGACAGGTTTTTACGAGCAGTACTTC.

The CDR3 DNA is TGTGCCAGCAGCGAATACAGGGTAAGTGCTGGAAACACCATATATTTT. Amino acid sequence: CASSEYRVSAGNTIYF. This sequence joins TRBV9 and TRBJ1-3, with D possibly matching TRBD1 (6 bases). CDR1 is SGDLS and CDR2 is YYNGEE in the germline V gene. The V and J ends lost 3 bases and 2 bases respectively, with 15 bases between them. The CDR3 loop spans 16 amino acids. Combining the CDR3 with reference TRBV9 and TRBJ1-3 gives the whole variable domain DSGVTQTPKHLITATGQRVTLRCSPRSGDLSVYWYQQSLDQGLQFLIQYYNGEERAKGNILERFSAQQFPDLHSELNLSSLELGDSALYFCASSEYRVSAGNTIYFGEGSWLTVV.

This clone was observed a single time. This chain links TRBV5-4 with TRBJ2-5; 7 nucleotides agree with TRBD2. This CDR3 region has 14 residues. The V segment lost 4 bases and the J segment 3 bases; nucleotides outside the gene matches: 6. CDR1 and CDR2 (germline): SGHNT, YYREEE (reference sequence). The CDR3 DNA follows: TGTGCCAGCAGCCCCGGGGGGACCGAAGAGACCCAGTACTTC. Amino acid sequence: CASSPGGTEETQYF.

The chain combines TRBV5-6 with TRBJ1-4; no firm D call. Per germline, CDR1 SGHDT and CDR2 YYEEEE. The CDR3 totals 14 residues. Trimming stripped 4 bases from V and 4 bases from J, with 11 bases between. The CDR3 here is CASSRGGFNEKLFF. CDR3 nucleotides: TGTGCCAGCAGCCGCGGCGGTTTTAATGAAAAACTGTTTTTT.

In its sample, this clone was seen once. The CDR3 is CASRRNTGELFF. The CDR3 DNA sequence: TGTGCCAGCAGGAGGAACACCGGGGAGCTGTTTTTT. V and J are TRBV6-5 and TRBJ2-2; D not certain. Germline CDR1 is MNHEY and CDR2 is SVGAGI. There are 12 residues in the CDR3. Trimming took 6 bases from V and 1 from J, leaving 3 bases between them.

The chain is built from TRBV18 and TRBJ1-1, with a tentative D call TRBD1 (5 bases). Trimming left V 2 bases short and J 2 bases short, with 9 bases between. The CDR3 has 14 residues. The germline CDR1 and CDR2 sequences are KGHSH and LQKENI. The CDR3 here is CASSPGAYNTEAFF. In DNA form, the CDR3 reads TGTGCCAGCTCACCAGGGGCGTATAACACTGAAGCTTTCTTT.

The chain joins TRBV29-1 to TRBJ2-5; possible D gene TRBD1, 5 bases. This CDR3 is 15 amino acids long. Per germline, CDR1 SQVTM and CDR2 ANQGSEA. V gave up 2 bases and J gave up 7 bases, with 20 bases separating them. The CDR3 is CSVEMARGESGTQYF. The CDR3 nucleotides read TGCAGCGTTGAAATGGCAAGGGGCGAGAGTGGGACCCAGTACTTC.